One sample yielded the 12 T cell receptor beta chains listed below, sequenced in a study of glioma-infiltrating T cells after dendritic cell vaccination. Using immunoSEQ multiplex PCR, the repertoire was profiled, and TCRdb retains in-frame clones only, with some absent. Among 75,000 to 95,000 clones, around 87% were seen once, and the ten largest hold around 2%. The sample's time point: after dendritic cell vaccination, including at tumor progression/relapse. Sequencing was performed on blood, taken after dendritic cell vaccination. These receptors were collected from a human donor with glioblastoma.

The chain employs TRBV5-1 and TRBJ2-7, with TRBD2 matching over 10 bases. Germline loops: CDR1 SGHRS, CDR2 YFSETQ. Trimming at V came to 3 bases and at J to 7 bases, leaving 10 bases not matched to a gene. The CDR3 length is 15 residues. Here the CDR3 DNA reads TGCGCCAGCAGCTGGTTAGCGGGAGGAATCGGTGAGCAGTACTTC. Amino acid sequence: CASSWLAGGIGEQYF.

The chain recombines TRBV5-1 with TRBJ2-4; tentative D call: TRBD1 (5 bases). The germline gives CDR1 SGHRS, CDR2 YFSETQ. V shed 5 bases and J shed 8 bases, with 20 bases lying between them. The CDR3 consists of 15 residues. The CDR3 loop reads CASSYLQADKDIQYF. Here the CDR3 DNA reads TGCGCCAGCAGTTACCTACAGGCAGATAAGGACATTCAGTACTTC.

This chain uses TRBV4-2 with TRBJ2-7, with D hard to call. The V gene lost 1 base and the J gene lost 0 bases, with 13 bases spanning the gap. The germline gives CDR1 LGHNA, CDR2 YNFKEQ. The CDR3 has 16 amino acids. The CDR3, as DNA: TGTGCCAGCAGCCAAGGCAATCCGTTGAGCTCCTACGAGCAGTACTTC. Translated, it gives CASSQGNPLSSYEQYF.

V gene TRBV19 combines with J gene TRBJ1-1, with TRBD1 matching 7 bases. J gave up 1 base and V 10 bases, and 15 bases lay outside the gene matches. This CDR3 is built from 16 residues. Germline V gene sequence: CDR1 LNHDA, CDR2 SQIVND (reference sequence). As DNA, the CDR3 is TGTGCCACCTCCGACAGGGTCCGGCCAGGGAACACTGAAGCTTTCTTT. This sequence encodes CATSDRVRPGNTEAFF.

V is TRBV6-5 and J is TRBJ2-3; D perhaps matches TRBD2 (6 bases). The V end lost 0 bases, the J end lost 2 bases, and 12 bases lay between the germline ends. CDR1 and CDR2 from the germline V gene are MNHEY and SVGAGI. This CDR3 has 16 residues. The chain's CDR3 is CASSYSTGRVTDTQYF. Here the CDR3 DNA reads TGTGCCAGCAGTTACTCGACCGGGAGAGTCACAGATACGCAGTATTTT.

This clone was recorded only once. The chain uses TRBV19 and TRBJ2-3; no reliable D call. The CDR3 totals 16 residues. The germline V and J ends were trimmed by 0 bases and 0 bases, with 10 bases remaining between them. Germline V gene lookup returns CDR1 LNHDA and CDR2 SQIVND (reference sequence). The CDR3 coding sequence is TGTGCCAGTAGTATAGACCAGACAACTAGCACAGATACGCAGTATTTT. It is translated as CASSIDQTTSTDTQYF.

J is TRBJ2-5 and V is TRBV2; 7 positions agree with TRBD2. Germline V CDR1 and CDR2: SNHLY, FYNNEI. V dropped 7 bases and J dropped 9; count of bases not matched to a gene: 14. The length of the CDR3 is 14 residues. CDR3 sequence: CASIFGLGGGAQYF. CDR3 coding DNA: TGTGCCAGCATTTTCGGACTCGGTGGGGGGGCCCAGTACTTC.

This chain joins TRBV5-1 and TRBJ2-3, with D uncertain. V lost 2 bases to trimming and J lost 6 bases, with 7 bases between them. The CDR3 covers 12 residues. CDR1 and CDR2 from the germline V gene are SGHRS and YFSETQ. This chain's CDR3 is CASSFNSDTQYF. The CDR3 nucleotides are TGCGCCAGCAGCTTCAACTCGGATACGCAGTATTTT.

This sequence joins TRBV18 and TRBJ1-1; a possible D gene is TRBD1 (6 bases). From germline, CDR1 is KGHSH and CDR2 LQKENI. V gave up 6 bases and J gave up 4 bases, with 15 bases separating them. The CDR3 spans 14 residues. CDR3 amino acids: CASSPGGGSTEAFF. CDR3 DNA sequence: TGTGCCAGCTCTCCGGGAGGGGGGAGCACTGAAGCTTTCTTT.

This clone was seen once. In nucleotides, the CDR3 is TGTGCCAGCAGGGACGACAGGGGTTACGACAATGAGCAGTTCTTC. Its translation: CASRDDRGYDNEQFF. The chain links TRBV25-1 to TRBJ2-1; 8 bases match TRBD1. With 6 bases clipped from V and 5 bases from J, the junction kept 9 bases outside the gene matches. Germline V gene sequence: CDR1 MGHDK, CDR2 SYGVNS. The length of the CDR3 is 15 residues.

The J gene is TRBJ2-3, the V gene TRBV25-1, with TRBD2 identical over 11 bases. CDR1 and CDR2 (germline): MGHDK, SYGVNS. CDR3 length: 16 amino acids. The V and J ends lost 6 bases and 3 bases, in that order; junction bases with no gene match: 8. The CDR3, as DNA: TGTGCCAGCAGCCCCACACTAGCGGGAGCTACAGATACGCAGTATTTT. The encoded protein is CASSPTLAGATDTQYF.

V and J are TRBV15 and TRBJ1-2; 10 positions agree with TRBD1. The CDR3 loop spans 17 amino acids. Germline V CDR1 and CDR2: LNHNV, YYDKDF (reference sequence). With V trimmed by 5 bases and J by 5 bases, 14 bases remained unmatched. Here the CDR3 reads CATSRGRDRGIIYGYTF. The CDR3 coding sequence is TGTGCCACCAGCCGAGGGCGGGACAGGGGTATAATATATGGCTACACCTTC.